The 22 T cell receptor beta chains reported below all come from one sample, sequenced in a study of cytomegalovirus exposure and HLA in healthy donors. The PCR ran on 60 Vbeta and 13 Jbeta primers. The repertoire was sequenced with immunoSEQ multiplex PCR; TCRdb's copy has only in-frame clones and lacks some. The table has 130,000 or so clones, about 81% seen once. Sequenced sample: PBMCs. The receptors originated from a man between 40 and 49 years old in good health and CMV-seronegative.

This clone has only a few counts. This sequence joins TRBV29-1 and TRBJ2-7; 12 bases line up with TRBD2. Germline CDR1 SQVTM, CDR2 ANQGSEA. J was trimmed by 5 bases and V by 3 bases; bases with no gene match: 5. The CDR3 consists of 14 residues. CDR3 DNA: TGCAGCGTTGATATGGGACTAGCGGGTGACGAGCAGTACTTC. It codes for CSVDMGLAGDEQYF.

The genes are TRBV4-3 and TRBJ2-2, with a possible D match to TRBD1 (6 bases). The CDR3 length is 14 residues. Between the trimmed V and J ends, which lost 1 base and 4 bases, there was a span of 7 bases. The V gene's germline CDR1 is LGHNA and CDR2 YSLEER. DNA of the CDR3: TGCGCCAGCAGCCAAGCAGGGGTCACCGGGGAGCTGTTTTTT. Encoded protein: CASSQAGVTGELFF.

The V gene is TRBV30, the J gene TRBJ2-1; the D is unclear. Trimming removed 0 bases from V and 5 bases from J, with 8 bases in between. The CDR3 spans 13 residues. Per germline, CDR1 GTSNPN and CDR2 SVGIG (reference sequence). The DNA of the CDR3 is TGTGCCTGGAGTGTACGCGAGCACAATGAGCAGTTCTTC. This sequence encodes CAWSVREHNEQFF. Together with reference TRBV30 and TRBJ2-1, the CDR3 gives the full variable domain: SQTIHQWPATLVQPVGSPLSLECTVEGTSNPNLYWYRQAAGRGLQLLFYSVGIGQISSEVPQNLSASRPQDRQFILSSKKLLLSDSGFYLCAWSVREHNEQFFGPGTRLTVL.

The rearrangement uses TRBV7-2 and TRBJ2-2; TRBD2 aligns across 10 bases. The CDR3 extends over 16 amino acids. Germline V gives CDR1 SGHTA, CDR2 FQGNSA. The V gene end was trimmed by 0 bases and the J gene end by 4 bases; junction bases not matched to a gene: 2. The CDR3 loop reads CASSLALAGVTGELFF. CDR3 nucleotide sequence: TGTGCCAGCAGCTTAGCCCTAGCGGGGGTCACCGGGGAGCTGTTTTTT.

The chain carries TRBV15 and TRBJ2-5; D is perhaps TRBD2 (5 bases). CDR3 length equals 14 residues. In germline, CDR1 is LNHNV, CDR2 YYDKDF (reference sequence). The germline V and J ends were trimmed by 5 bases and 4 bases, with 14 bases remaining between them. The CDR3 protein is CATSLTSFGETQYF. The CDR3 bases are TGTGCCACCAGCCTAACTAGTTTCGGAGAGACCCAGTACTTC.

The sample holds one count of this clone. The V call is TRBV19, the J call TRBJ2-2; TRBD1 agrees at 8 bases. The CDR3 length is 18 residues. Trimming took 4 bases from V and 1 from J; bases not matched to a gene: 11. The germline V gene has CDR1 LNHDA and CDR2 SQIVND (reference sequence). The CDR3 loop reads CASSTPFPGQVNTGELFF. The CDR3 coding sequence is TGTGCCAGTAGTACACCCTTCCCGGGACAGGTGAACACCGGGGAGCTGTTTTTT.

The chain recombines TRBV2 with TRBJ1-6; D perhaps matches TRBD1 (5 bases). There are 15 residues in the CDR3. From germline, CDR1 is SNHLY and CDR2 FYNNEI. V was pared by 7 bases and J by 8 bases, with 18 bases between. CDR3 protein: CASTEGGVRDSPLHF. The DNA for the CDR3 is TGTGCCAGCACCGAGGGAGGGGTCAGAGATTCACCCCTCCACTTT.

This chain links TRBV5-4 with TRBJ1-3, with D possibly matching TRBD1 (6 bases). Per germline, CDR1 SGHNT and CDR2 YYREEE (reference sequence). This CDR3 region has 15 residues. V lost 1 base, J lost 0 bases, and 8 bases lay in between. Written as DNA, the CDR3 is TGTGCCAGCAGCTTGAGGGGGAGCTCTGGAAACACCATATATTTT. Translating it yields CASSLRGSSGNTIYF.

The V gene is TRBV28, the J gene TRBJ2-1; D is unresolved. Germline loops: CDR1 MDHEN, CDR2 SYDVKM. The CDR3 length is 12 residues. The V and J ends lost 5 bases and 9 bases respectively, with 11 bases between them. The CDR3 loop is CASSIRSTEQFF. DNA of the CDR3: TGTGCCAGCAGTATCAGATCAACTGAGCAGTTCTTC.

V usage is TRBV5-1 and J usage is TRBJ1-1, with D unresolved. Between the trimmed V and J ends, which lost 2 bases and 2 bases, there was a span of 7 bases. CDR3 length: 13 residues. Germline V gene lookup returns CDR1 SGHRS and CDR2 YFSETQ. Here the CDR3 reads CASSFLANTEAFF. CDR3 in DNA: TGCGCCAGCAGCTTTTTGGCCAACACTGAAGCTTTCTTT.

The chain has TRBV9 and TRBJ2-1; D is ambiguous. This CDR3 spans 15 amino acids. Germline loops: CDR1 SGDLS, CDR2 YYNGEE. The ends were cut back, 3 bases at V and 1 base at J, with 11 bases in the middle. This CDR3 reads CASSAPEDSYNEQFF. CDR3 sequence (DNA): TGTGCCAGCAGCGCCCCAGAGGATTCCTACAATGAGCAGTTCTTC.

The CDR3 is CASTKGQGVGYTF. DNA for the CDR3: TGTGCCAGCACCAAGGGGCAGGGGGTCGGCTACACCTTC. This chain uses TRBV14 with TRBJ1-2; 7 positions agree with TRBD1. The germline gives CDR1 SGHDN, CDR2 FVKESK. Trimming removed 7 bases from V and 8 bases from J; junction bases left unmatched: 10. The CDR3 covers 13 residues.

V and J are TRBV10-3 and TRBJ2-7; 8 bases align to TRBD1. V lost 2 bases to trimming and J lost 4 bases; unmatched junction nucleotides: 7. The CDR3 is made up of 15 amino acids. Germline CDR1 is ENHRY and CDR2 is SYGVKD. For the CDR3, the DNA is TGTGCCATCAGTGAGGGACAGGGACTCAAGTACGAGCAGTACTTC. Amino acids: CAISEGQGLKYEQYF.

The chain employs TRBV30 and TRBJ2-2; D unresolved. Trimming removed 4 bases from V and 4 bases from J, with 16 bases in between. The germline V gene has CDR1 GTSNPN and CDR2 SVGIG (reference sequence). This CDR3 region has 15 residues. In DNA, the CDR3 is TGTGCCTGGAATCCCCCGGAGAAGTTCACCGGGGAGCTGTTTTTT. Translating gives CAWNPPEKFTGELFF.

V is TRBV4-3 and J is TRBJ2-1; the match to TRBD2 covers 7 bases. Germline CDR1 and CDR2: LGHNA and YSLEER. Trimming removed 0 bases from V and 2 bases from J; junction bases left unmatched: 4. The CDR3 is 16 residues long. CDR3 in amino acids: CASSQDVAGAYNEQFF. CDR3 in DNA: TGCGCCAGCAGCCAAGATGTCGCGGGGGCCTACAATGAGCAGTTCTTC.

The chain joins TRBV12-2 to TRBJ2-7; the table gives TRBD1 as D, unverified against the DNA. TRBV12-2 is a pseudogene locus. This CDR3 has 15 residues. The CDR3 sequence: CASRLARGARLEQYF. In DNA form, the CDR3 reads TGTGCAAGTCGCTTAGCCCGTGGGGCCCGTCTGGAGCAGTACTTC.

The rearrangement joins TRBV5-1 to TRBJ1-1; D remains unclear. The CDR3 is 15 residues long. V was pared by 4 bases and J by 3 bases, with 16 bases between. Germline CDR1 reads SGHRS; CDR2 reads YFSETQ. CDR3 sequence reads: CASSVGWGEYTEAFF. The CDR3 DNA follows: TGCGCCAGCAGCGTTGGGTGGGGAGAATACACTGAAGCTTTCTTT.

This chain connects TRBV4-2 to TRBJ2-1; TRBD2 matches 13 bases. Germline values: CDR1 LGHNA, CDR2 YNFKEQ. Trimming took 4 bases from V and 6 from J; bases not matched to a gene: 6. The CDR3 runs to 16 residues. The CDR3 DNA follows: TGTGCCAGCAGCCGGAGGACTAGCGGGAGTTCCAATGAGCAGTTCTTC. Amino acids: CASSRRTSGSSNEQFF.

CDR3 protein: CASSTQPVRTVAGYTF. CDR3 nucleotide sequence: TGTGCCAGCAGTACCCAGCCCGTACGGACAGTCGCCGGCTACACCTTC. The rearrangement joins TRBV28 to TRBJ1-2; D possibly corresponds to TRBD1 (6 bases). Trimming pared 5 bases from V and 8 bases from J, leaving 24 bases between. Per the germline V gene, CDR1 is MDHEN and CDR2 is SYDVKM. The CDR3 sequence is 16 residues long.

CDR3 in DNA: TGCAGCGTTGTGGGGGGGGCTAGCGGGAGTTCCTACAATGAGCAGTTCTTC. Protein sequence: CSVVGGASGSSYNEQFF. The chain links TRBV29-1 to TRBJ2-1; 10 bases match TRBD2. This CDR3 region has 17 residues. Germline V gives CDR1 SQVTM, CDR2 ANQGSEA. V lost 4 bases and J lost 1; bases outside the gene matches: 10.

A single count supports this clone. This chain links TRBV18 with TRBJ2-7; 8 positions agree with TRBD1. The J segment lost 5 bases and the V segment lost 4 bases, leaving 7 bases of the junction unmatched. This CDR3 has 14 residues. Per the germline V gene, CDR1 is KGHSH and CDR2 is LQKENI. CDR3 coding DNA: TGTGCCAGCTCACGCGACAGGGGACCCAACGAGCAGTACTTC. Translating gives CASSRDRGPNEQYF.

The chain couples TRBV11-3 to TRBJ2-7; possible D gene TRBD1, 6 bases. The V end was cut by 8 bases, the J end by 7 bases, with 15 bases between. CDR1 is SGHNT and CDR2 is YENEEA in the germline V gene. This CDR3 is 12 amino acids long. CDR3 protein: CASGQPQGEQYF. CDR3 nucleotide sequence: TGTGCCAGCGGACAGCCCCAGGGAGAGCAGTACTTC.